Sequencing of this TCR beta chain was carried out in a study of blood T cells in healthy people across ages. General observations from the study: TCR beta diversity, measured per million T cells, fell in a roughly linear way with age.

With a J-beta primer mix and a sample-barcoded 5' primer, a second PCR ran about 7 to 11 cycles. TCRdb fed the 5' RACE reads into MiXCR, producing one record per CDR3 protein. The sample includes about 1.1 million distinct CDR3 sequences, about two fifths of them seen just once. Of note for this clonotype: Its specificity is unknown.

Researchers collected about 10 milliliters of peripheral blood from every single donor. Sample: blood. This clonotype was obtained from a man in his late teens or twenties in good health.

CDR3 DNA: TGTGCCAGCAATCCAAAGGGGGCTAGGCAGCAGTATTTT. Protein: CASNPKGARQQYF. The chain recombines TRBV25-1 with TRBJ2-3; TRBD1 matches at 7 bases. With 7 bases clipped from V and 11 bases from J, the junction kept 12 bases outside the gene matches. Per germline, CDR1 MGHDK and CDR2 SYGVNS. The CDR3 is 13 amino acids. The variable domain in full, with the rest retrieved from reference TRBV25-1 and TRBJ2-3, is EADIYQTPRYLVIGTGKKITLECSQTMGHDKMYWYQQDPGMELHLIHYSYGVNSTEKGDLSSESTVSRIRTEHFPLTLESARPSHTSQYLCASNPKGARQQYFGPGTRLTVL.